The present TCR beta chain was sequenced within a study of shared clonotypes between healthy human individuals (dated by TCRdb to the early 2020s). For the study in its entirety: The cohort included three men and a couple of women between 18 and 49 years of age. For each donor, CD4 naive and CD4 memory were each given three plates, CD8 naive was given two plates, and CD8 memory was given one plate. Blood TCR repertoires of roughly 5 healthy adults were deeply sequenced to estimate repertoire size and the extent of clonotype sharing between individuals. Different laboratories and diverse techniques were used to prepare libraries and sequence TCR repertoires, to increase sequencing depth and limit assay-specific biases. Between about 0.8 and 9 billion PBMCs per donor were obtained by leukapheresis. Study-wide findings and limitations: Naive subsets generally had larger estimated clonotype richness than memory subsets did. Sharing across a handful of donors was observed for approximately 5% of naive CD4, about 3.2% of naive CD8, over 2% of memory CD4, and around 0.4% of memory CD8 clonotypes. Because the study included only a small number of donors, the genetic and exposure-history diversity represented was limited. Only blood was sampled, and tissue TCR repertoires likely differ from those in blood. Incomplete sequencing was indicated by rarefaction of sorted-subset datasets, despite the large sequencing depth. Higher generation probabilities were observed for clonotypes shared by all four sorted-subset donors than for non-shared clonotypes. Pairwise subsampling led to the expectation that sequencing depth would affect the degree of clonotype sharing among donors.

The germline V gene (reference sequence) specifies MNHEY as CDR1 and SMNVEV as CDR2. After removal of 6 bases from V and 5 bases from J, the junction retains 3 bases not matched to a gene. The CDR3 covers 13 residues, taking in both the cysteine and the phenylalanine. The kept DNA is CDR3 alone, 39 bases in frame from the first base. Regarding this clone: Its target antigen remains unknown. No much larger clone exists at a distance of one base, and base qualities are not known.

Using the deep immunoSEQ assay, TCR CDR3 regions were amplified from genomic DNA by multiplex PCR. Extracted genomic DNA from each cell subset was spread evenly across all wells of several immunoSEQ 96-well plates, with each plate serving as a replicate. For sorted subsets, about 200 ng genomic DNA, equal to about 30,000 T cell genomes, was loaded into each replicate PCR. The purified libraries were quantified using a Qubit 3.0 fluorometer, sized with a Bioanalyzer 2100, and then quantified again using the KAPA Library Quantification kit. Every immunoSEQ 96-well plate was sequenced on a dedicated single-read 150-cycle Illumina NextSeq 550 flow cell. The original methods were these. Because the immunoSEQ output held only junctional sequences and lacked quality scores, the filtering could not match the filtering applied to full-length reads. To assign V/J genes and CDR3, sequences were annotated against IMGT germline references using PyIR, a Python wrapper for IgBLAST v1.9. Any read was removed if the V/J assignment was weak (E-value above 1e-6), the CDR3 was missing, or the read contained stop codons, out-of-frame junctions, or ambiguous translated residues. A V3J clonotype was defined by an identical inferred V gene, J gene, and CDR3 amino acid sequence. To compute the percentage overlap between repertoires, the number of shared unique clonotypes was divided by the size of the smaller repertoire. Richness of each repertoire was evaluated using RTK rarefaction, the Chao1 estimator, and Recon v2.1 estimates of unobserved clonotypes. Generation probabilities for all TCRbeta clonotypes obtained by the gDNA method from four donors were computed using OLGA. TCRdb carries this immuneACCESS record with in-frame sequences only. Its versions omit some clonotypes, under half of them owing to an unresolved V gene in the studies checked, with the rest unexplained. V and J calls and clone size are those listed in that table; D and trimming were worked out from the DNA. The sample includes roughly 2 million clones, with about 95% observed a single time. The ten most abundant clones make up around 0.13% of the sample.

The donors were healthy, HIV-negative adults who had no recently reported acute infections or vaccinations. Every donor was a Caucasian adult living in Nashville, Tennessee, USA. CD4+ T cells were enriched through magnetic negative selection, after which naive cells were positively selected on CD45RA and the remaining negative fraction served as the memory subset. Blood was obtained by leukapheresis, after which PBMCs were separated by Ficoll-Histopaque density gradient centrifugation and cryopreserved in liquid nitrogen vapor phase. Analytical flow cytometry was used to check the purity and quantity of every magnetically sorted T cell population. Genomic DNA was isolated from every sorted fraction and measured by UV absorbance on a Nanodrop 2000c.

The origin of this receptor is a man between 18 and 35 years old in good health. Material for sequencing was naive CD4+ T cells sorted from blood. Reading the label with the study, this specimen's cell subset or site is: CD45RA+ positively selected. The chain was built from TRBV27 and TRBJ2-7; TRBD1 matches 11 bases in the middle. For the CDR3, the sequence is CASSRTGGHEQYF. DNA sequence: TGTGCCAGCAGCCGGACAGGGGGCCACGAGCAGTACTTC.